This T cell receptor (beta chain) emerged from a study of cytotoxic CD8 clonotypes in ibrutinib-treated CLL. Overall study context: Patients: about 11 relapsed/refractory, some 15 treatment-naive, fewer than 18 IGHV unmutated.

Assay: immunoSEQ multiplex PCR; the TCRdb copy retains only in-frame clones and omits some. The repertoire includes 130,000 or so clones, around three quarters of them detected once, and 9.5% to 15% sits in the top ten. The CDR3 totals 12 residues. Germline CDR1 reads GTSNPN; CDR2 reads SVGIG (reference sequence). V lost 5 bases and J 4 bases, leaving 11 bases between the germline ends. Sequences were derived from PBMCs, sampled after 12 months of ibrutinib treatment. The gene calls are TRBV30 and TRBJ1-2; TRBD1 might be the D (6 bases). This TCR was recovered from a human donor with chronic lymphocytic leukemia. The DNA of the CDR3 is TGTGCCTGGGGAACAGGGTCCTATGGCTACACCTTC. Translation: CAWGTGSYGYTF. Full variable domain (remainder filled in from reference TRBV30 and TRBJ1-2): SQTIHQWPATLVQPVGSPLSLECTVEGTSNPNLYWYRQAAGRGLQLLFYSVGIGQISSEVPQNLSASRPQDRQFILSSKKLLLSDSGFYLCAWGTGSYGYTFGSGTRLTVV.